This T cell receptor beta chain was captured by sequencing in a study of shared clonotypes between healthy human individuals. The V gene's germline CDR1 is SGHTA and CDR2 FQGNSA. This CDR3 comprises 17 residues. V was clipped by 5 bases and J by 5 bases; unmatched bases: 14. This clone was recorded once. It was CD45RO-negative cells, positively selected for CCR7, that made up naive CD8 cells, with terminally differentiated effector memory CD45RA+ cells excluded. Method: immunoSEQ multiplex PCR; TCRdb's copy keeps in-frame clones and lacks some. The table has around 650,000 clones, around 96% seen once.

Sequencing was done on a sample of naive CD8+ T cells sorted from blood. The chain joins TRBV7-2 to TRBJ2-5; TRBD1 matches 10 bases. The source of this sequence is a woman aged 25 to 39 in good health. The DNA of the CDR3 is TGTGCCAGCAGCCTTTCGACAGGGGGCAGGGGTGGGGAGACCCAGTACTTC. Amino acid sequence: CASSLSTGGRGGETQYF.